A single sample is the source of the 32 T cell receptor beta chains below, sequenced in a study of blood T cell repertoires in COVID-19. Measured with immunoSEQ multiplex PCR; TCRdb has only the in-frame clones, and not every one. Of about 200,000 clones detected, approximately 80% appear once; the ten largest clones hold 8.5% to 12%. The sample comprised peripheral blood. These receptors were collected from a woman older than 75 with acute or convalescent COVID-19.

The chain is built from TRBV11-1 and TRBJ2-7, with D possibly matching TRBD1 (7 bases). Germline CDR1 is SGHAT and CDR2 is FQDESV (reference sequence). The CDR3 sequence is 16 residues long. Trimming removed 5 bases from V and 0 bases from J, with 17 bases in between. The CDR3 coding sequence is TGTGCCAGCAGCCTGGAGGAGGGGGCGAGCTCCTACGAGCAGTACTTC. Protein: CASSLEEGASSYEQYF.

CDR3 sequence: CASSPSAASLYGYTF. The CDR3 nucleotides read TGTGCCAGCAGCCCATCCGCAGCGTCCCTCTATGGCTACACCTTC. The chain couples TRBV11-2 to TRBJ1-2; no reliable D call. In germline, CDR1 is SGHAT, CDR2 FQNNGV. The CDR3 runs 15 residues. V was cut by 5 bases and J by 4 bases, with 17 bases left in between.

The chain recombines TRBV11-1 with TRBJ2-7; TRBD2 matches 12 bases. This CDR3 contains 15 residues. J gave up 4 bases and V 3 bases, and 4 bases lay outside the gene matches. The germline gives CDR1 SGHAT, CDR2 FQDESV (reference sequence). The CDR3 loop is CASSFKTSGSYEQYF. The DNA of the CDR3 is TGTGCCAGCAGCTTCAAGACTAGCGGGAGTTACGAGCAGTACTTC.

The chain is built from TRBV7-9 and TRBJ2-6; D remains ambiguous. V gave up 2 bases and J gave up 2 bases, with 10 bases separating them. The CDR3 consists of 16 residues. Germline V gene data show CDR1 as SEHNR and CDR2 as FQNEAQ (reference sequence). DNA for the CDR3: TGTGCCAGCAGCTTACTCATAGGAGCTGGGGCCAACGTCCTGACTTTC. This gives the protein CASSLLIGAGANVLTF.

The chain couples TRBV10-3 to TRBJ2-3; 7 bases map to TRBD2. The V segment lost 11 bases and the J segment 0 bases; nucleotides outside the gene matches: 11. This CDR3 spans 15 amino acids. The germline V gene encodes CDR1 ENHRY and CDR2 SYGVKD. CDR3 protein: CAGSVREGSTDTQYF. The DNA of the CDR3 is TGTGCCGGGTCAGTAAGGGAGGGTAGCACAGATACGCAGTATTTT.

The chain is built from TRBV27 and TRBJ2-5; 8 positions agree with TRBD2. Looked up from germline, CDR1 is MNHEY and CDR2 is SMNVEV (reference sequence). Trimming removed 4 bases from V and 5 bases from J; junction bases left unmatched: 3. This CDR3 is 13 amino acids long. The CDR3 DNA sequence: TGTGCCAGCAGTTGGACTAGCCGGGAGACCCAGTACTTC. It encodes CASSWTSRETQYF.

The rearrangement uses TRBV2 and TRBJ2-5, with TRBD2 matching over 12 bases. The CDR3 has 17 amino acids. The germline V gene has CDR1 SNHLY and CDR2 FYNNEI. The trim removed 6 bases at V and 6 bases at J, leaving 14 bases unmatched. The CDR3 here is CASRSSLAGGPQQTQYF. In DNA, the CDR3 is TGTGCCAGCAGGTCCTCCCTAGCGGGAGGGCCCCAGCAGACCCAGTACTTC.

The rearrangement links TRBV18 to TRBJ2-3; 7 positions match TRBD1. This CDR3 spans 14 amino acids. Looked up from germline, CDR1 is KGHSH and CDR2 is LQKENI. V shed 5 bases, J shed 2 bases, and the junction held 4 bases outside the gene matches. CDR3 amino acids: CASSRTGPTDTQYF. The CDR3 bases are TGTGCCAGCTCAAGGACAGGACCCACAGATACGCAGTATTTT.

The rearrangement uses TRBV6-6 and TRBJ1-1, with 9 bases that match TRBD1. The V and J ends lost 6 bases and 4 bases, in that order; junction bases with no gene match: 3. Germline-derived CDR1 and CDR2 are MNHNY and SVGAGI (reference sequence). The CDR3 is 13 amino acids. DNA of the CDR3: TGTGCCAGCAGGGCGACAGGGGGCACTGAAGCTTTCTTT. This encodes CASRATGGTEAFF.

This clone was counted between two and nine times. This chain links TRBV27 with TRBJ1-1, with D possibly TRBD1 on 6 matching bases. V was shortened by 6 bases and J by 3 bases, with 8 bases between the two germline ends. Germline V gene sequence: CDR1 MNHEY, CDR2 SMNVEV (reference sequence). This CDR3 spans 12 amino acids. The CDR3 loop reads CASRQGHTEAFF. CDR3 DNA: TGTGCCAGCAGACAGGGTCACACTGAAGCTTTCTTT.

V usage is TRBV28 and J usage is TRBJ1-2; D remains unclear. CDR1 is MDHEN and CDR2 is SYDVKM in the germline V gene. V was pared by 5 bases and J by 5 bases, with 15 bases between. The CDR3 extends over 14 amino acids. In DNA, the CDR3 is TGTGCCAGCAGTCTCGGGGTCGGTTTATATGGCTACACCTTC. Translation: CASSLGVGLYGYTF.

This clone has just a few counts. The J gene is TRBJ1-4, the V gene TRBV29-1; D gene uncertain. Germline CDR1 and CDR2: SQVTM and ANQGSEA. Deletions cut 5 bases from V and 6 bases from J, with 10 bases between. CDR3 length: 12 amino acids. The CDR3 is CSVTVVDEKLFF. The DNA for the CDR3 is TGCAGCGTTACTGTAGTGGATGAAAAACTGTTTTTT.

This chain joins TRBV7-9 and TRBJ2-7, with D perhaps TRBD2 (5 bases). The length of the CDR3 is 14 residues. V was cut by 5 bases and J by 5 bases, with 16 bases left in between. CDR1 SEHNR and CDR2 FQNEAQ come from the germline V gene (reference sequence). The CDR3 DNA reads as TGTGCCAGCAGCCACTACACACTCGGGGACGAGCAGTACTTC. Protein product: CASSHYTLGDEQYF. The full variable domain, its missing parts supplied by reference TRBV7-9 and TRBJ2-7, is DTGVSQNPRHKITKRGQNVTFRCDPISEHNRLYWYRQTLGQGPEFLTYFQNEAQLEKSRLLSDRFSAERPKGSFSTLEIQRTEQGDSAMYLCASSHYTLGDEQYFGPGTRLTVT.

This clone was seen a single time. The V gene is TRBV30, the J gene TRBJ2-6; 10 bases line up with TRBD2. This CDR3 is 18 amino acids long. After removal of 0 bases from V and 0 bases from J, the junction contained 5 bases not matched to a gene. Germline V gives CDR1 GTSNPN, CDR2 SVGIG (reference sequence). Written as DNA, the CDR3 is TGTGCCTGGAGTGTTACTAGCGGGGACCTCTCTGGGGCCAACGTCCTGACTTTC. Translated: CAWSVTSGDLSGANVLTF.

The rearrangement joins TRBV18 to TRBJ2-3; 7 bases are a match to TRBD1. This CDR3 contains 16 residues. Germline values: CDR1 KGHSH, CDR2 LQKENI. J gave up 0 bases and V 5 bases, and 8 bases lay outside the gene matches. CDR3 nucleotides: TGTGCCAGCTCAGATAAGGGGGCCACCAGCACAGATACGCAGTATTTT. Translating it yields CASSDKGATSTDTQYF.

The chain employs TRBV30 and TRBJ2-7, with D unresolved. Looked up from germline, CDR1 is GTSNPN and CDR2 is SVGIG (reference sequence). Trimming removed 2 bases at V and 2 bases at J, with 7 bases between. The length of the CDR3 is 12 residues. This CDR3 is CAWSFAAYEQYF. DNA for the CDR3: TGTGCCTGGAGTTTCGCAGCCTACGAGCAGTACTTC.

The chain joins TRBV14 to TRBJ1-2; 8 nucleotides align to TRBD1. The germline gives CDR1 SGHDN, CDR2 FVKESK. The CDR3 loop spans 16 amino acids. Unmatched junction bases numbered 8, after V lost 1 base and J lost 4 bases. This CDR3 reads CASSQGRSGGVYGYTF. In nucleotides, the CDR3 is TGTGCCAGCAGCCAAGGCCGGTCAGGGGGCGTCTATGGCTACACCTTC.

Concerning this clone: The sample carries other DNA sequences with the same CDR3. This chain joins TRBV7-2 and TRBJ2-7, with unresolved D. Germline lookup yields CDR1 SGHTA and CDR2 FQGNSA. V lost 2 bases to trimming and J lost 0 bases, with 8 bases between them. The CDR3 spans 14 residues. Here the CDR3 reads CASSLSGASYEQYF. For the CDR3, the DNA is TGTGCCAGCAGCTTATCCGGAGCCTCCTACGAGCAGTACTTC.

The gene calls are TRBV7-2 and TRBJ2-6; 10 nucleotides line up with TRBD1. The V and J ends lost 5 bases and 2 bases, in that order; junction bases with no gene match: 6. The CDR3 runs to 17 residues. Germline V CDR1 and CDR2: SGHTA, FQGNSA. Written as DNA, the CDR3 is TGTGCCAGCAGCCCCGGGACAGGGGTTCCTGGGGCCAACGTCCTGACTTTC. Protein sequence: CASSPGTGVPGANVLTF.

The J gene is TRBJ1-5, the V gene TRBV18, with D tentatively TRBD1 (6 bases). The CDR3 loop spans 14 amino acids. CDR1 is KGHSH, CDR2 LQKENI, per germline. V was pared by 2 bases and J by 5 bases, with 10 bases between. CDR3 coding DNA: TGTGCCAGCTCACCATGGACAGAGTATCAGCCCCAGCATTTT. This gives the protein CASSPWTEYQPQHF.

Of note for this clone: In the same sample, other DNA sequences code for this CDR3. The chain carries TRBV12-3 or TRBV12-4 and TRBJ1-2; possible D gene TRBD1, 5 bases. CDR3 length: 13 amino acids. Deletions cut 3 bases from V and 4 bases from J, with 9 bases between. In DNA form, the CDR3 reads TGTGCCAGCAGTTTGGGGCAGGGCTATGGCTACACCTTC. Its translation is CASSLGQGYGYTF.

The J gene is TRBJ2-2, the V gene TRBV11-2; 10 bases align to TRBD2. The CDR3 length is 14 residues. With 4 bases clipped from V and 6 bases from J, the junction kept 2 bases outside the gene matches. Germline-derived CDR1 and CDR2 are SGHAT and FQNNGV. The CDR3 region is CASSSSGSPGELFF. As DNA, the CDR3 is TGTGCCAGCAGCTCTAGCGGGAGCCCCGGGGAGCTGTTTTTT.

This sequence joins TRBV2 and TRBJ2-5; 7 nucleotides agree with TRBD1. V dropped 9 bases and J dropped 5; count of bases not matched to a gene: 6. The CDR3 extends over 12 amino acids. Germline V gene data show CDR1 as SNHLY and CDR2 as FYNNEI. CDR3: CASDREMETQYF. The CDR3 nucleotides read TGTGCCAGTGACAGGGAAATGGAGACCCAGTACTTC.

The rearrangement joins TRBV6-2 or TRBV6-3 to TRBJ1-2; perhaps TRBD1 as D (5 bases). From germline, CDR1 is MNHEY and CDR2 SVGEGT. The CDR3 contains 14 residues. The V gene lost 2 bases and the J gene lost 5 bases, with 12 bases spanning the gap. The CDR3 region is CASSYTRVGYGYTF. The CDR3 DNA follows: TGTGCCAGCAGTTACACCAGGGTCGGTTATGGCTACACCTTC.

This chain connects TRBV6-5 to TRBJ1-1, with D unresolved. The length of the CDR3 is 13 residues. The germline V gene encodes CDR1 MNHEY and CDR2 SVGAGI. Trimming shortened V by 5 bases and J by 0 bases, and 7 bases separated the two germline ends. This CDR3 reads CASSNGLNTEAFF. The CDR3 nucleotides read TGTGCCAGCAGTAACGGGTTGAACACTGAAGCTTTCTTT.

The chain links TRBV19 to TRBJ2-7; 9 nucleotides align to TRBD1. Germline CDR1 is LNHDA and CDR2 is SQIVND (reference sequence). The CDR3 covers 15 residues. The trim removed 8 bases at V and 2 bases at J, leaving 10 bases unmatched. CDR3 nucleotide sequence: TGTGCCAGTTCACAACAGGGGGCGGGCCCCTACGAGCAGTACTTC. This translates into CASSQQGAGPYEQYF. The full variable domain, rest sourced from reference TRBV19 and TRBJ2-7, is DGGITQSPKYLFRKEGQNVTLSCEQNLNHDAMYWYRQDPGQGLRLIYYSQIVNDFQKGDIAEGYSVSREKKESFPLTVTSAQKNPTAFYLCASSQQGAGPYEQYFGPGTRLTVT.

This CDR3 is CSVHTGTWSDTQYF. DNA for the CDR3: TGCAGCGTCCACACAGGGACCTGGTCAGATACGCAGTATTTT. V usage is TRBV29-1 and J usage is TRBJ2-3; D perhaps matches TRBD1 (6 bases). Per the germline V gene, CDR1 is SQVTM and CDR2 is ANQGSEA. This CDR3 spans 14 amino acids. The V end lost 6 bases, the J end lost 4 bases, and 17 bases lay between the germline ends.

The chain carries TRBV5-1 and TRBJ2-1; maybe TRBD2 (5 bases). Per the germline V gene, CDR1 is SGHRS and CDR2 is YFSETQ. The CDR3 length is 15 residues. V lost 1 base, J lost 2 bases, and 10 bases lay in between. The CDR3 loop is CASSLSRGTYNEQFF. CDR3 bases: TGCGCCAGCAGCTTGAGTCGGGGTACCTACAATGAGCAGTTCTTC.

The V gene is TRBV6-1, the J gene TRBJ1-5; no definite D call. The CDR3 runs to 13 residues. Trimming took off 3 bases at V and 9 bases at J, with 12 bases between the two ends. The V gene's germline CDR1 is MNHNS and CDR2 SASEGT. CDR3 sequence (DNA): TGTGCCAGCAGTGATCTAGCGGACTCGCCCCAGCATTTT. This translates into CASSDLADSPQHF.

The chain employs TRBV11-2 and TRBJ2-1; D is perhaps TRBD2 (6 bases). The CDR3 contains 15 residues. V lost 3 bases, J lost 8 bases, and 17 bases lay in between. Germline CDR1 is SGHAT and CDR2 is FQNNGV. CDR3 DNA: TGTGCCAGCAGCTTCTCTAGCGCCTTTGGGGATGAGCAGTTCTTC. Amino acid sequence: CASSFSSAFGDEQFF.

The V call is TRBV30, the J call TRBJ1-3; weak D call: TRBD1 (6 bases). V lost 5 bases, J lost 1 base, and 6 bases lay in between. Germline lookup yields CDR1 GTSNPN and CDR2 SVGIG (reference sequence). There are 12 residues in the CDR3. CDR3 bases: TGTGCCTGGCAGGGGTCTGGAAACACCATATATTTT. Translated, it gives CAWQGSGNTIYF.

The chain combines TRBV19 with TRBJ2-2, with TRBD2 matching over 7 bases. The germline gives CDR1 LNHDA, CDR2 SQIVND (reference sequence). This CDR3 has 14 amino acids. The V segment lost 5 bases and the J segment 3 bases; nucleotides outside the gene matches: 3. The CDR3 loop reads CASSAAGDTGELFF. DNA for the CDR3: TGTGCCAGTAGTGCGGCGGGAGACACCGGGGAGCTGTTTTTT.